This entry features one TCR beta chain sequence. Its antigen remains unidentified. CDR3 length equals 14 residues. Between the trimmed V and J ends, which lost 3 bases and 5 bases, there was a span of 14 bases. Looked up from germline, CDR1 is GTSNPN and CDR2 is SVGIG (reference sequence). This specimen belongs to a study of CD8+ T cells in alopecia areata. Treatment given: oral pan-JAK inhibitor, 5-10 mg twice daily. PBMCs were stained for CD3, CD4 and CD8, and CD4+ and CD8+ T cells were sorted. Study findings and constraints: The study found that many expanded lesional clones persisted in scalp and blood during tofacitinib.

RNA, once extracted, was reverse transcribed into cDNA for use as the sequencing template. Profiled with immunoSEQ multiplex PCR; TCRdb holds only in-frame clones, not every one. The repertoire holds some 100,000 clones, with 44% as singletons. Sequencing was performed on CD8+ T cells sorted from blood, taken at week 24, from a patient treated with tofacitinib. The chain employs TRBV30 and TRBJ1-5; D possibly corresponds to TRBD1 (6 bases). The TCR originated in a human donor with alopecia areata. The CDR3 DNA sequence: TGTGCCTGGAGCGATACAGGGAGCTATCAGCCCCAGCATTTT. This codes for CAWSDTGSYQPQHF.